This is a list of T cell receptor beta chains from one sample in a study of blood T cell repertoires in COVID-19. TCRdb's copy holds only in-frame clones and misses some; the assay was immunoSEQ multiplex PCR. The table includes fewer than 60,000 clones, about 79% detected once. The sequenced sample was peripheral blood. The receptors come from a human donor in a cohort sampled during active COVID-19. Each CDR3 is given without its conserved first and last residue.

v_gene: TRBV7-9
j_gene: TRBJ2-1
CDR3aa: ASSLIGTERGTYNEQF

v_gene: TRBV15
j_gene: TRBJ1-5
CDR3aa: ATSMRNSNQPQH

v_gene: TRBV4-3
j_gene: TRBJ2-7
CDR3aa: ASSQAVSAKGAYEQY

v_gene: TRBV7-2
j_gene: TRBJ2-7
CDR3aa: ASSLVEIQY

v_gene: TRBV7-6
j_gene: TRBJ2-3
CDR3aa: ASSVTGTRDTQY

v_gene: TRBV4-2
j_gene: TRBJ2-7
CDR3aa: ASSQGAVPGLVYEQY

v_gene: TRBV15
j_gene: TRBJ1-5
CDR3aa: ATSRGLNQPQH

v_gene: TRBV5-1
j_gene: TRBJ2-2
CDR3aa: ASSWVAGNTGELF

v_gene: TRBV7-9
j_gene: TRBJ2-1
CDR3aa: ASSRLDRAPYNEQF

v_gene: TRBV5-4
j_gene: TRBJ1-6
CDR3aa: ASSRGQGATDSPLH

v_gene: TRBV4-1
j_gene: TRBJ1-4
CDR3aa: ASSQRRAGDEKLF

v_gene: TRBV6-6
j_gene: TRBJ1-2
CDR3aa: ASSYSSYGYT

v_gene: TRBV29-1
j_gene: TRBJ2-7
CDR3aa: SVGQGKGSYEQY

v_gene: TRBV5-4
j_gene: TRBJ2-5
CDR3aa: ASSADRAQETQY

v_gene: TRBV9
j_gene: TRBJ2-3
CDR3aa: ASSVGHTSTDTQY

v_gene: TRBV6-2/TRBV6-3
j_gene: TRBJ2-3
CDR3aa: ASSWTGSADTQY

v_gene: TRBV9
j_gene: TRBJ2-7
CDR3aa: ASSVGTSGSRNEQY

v_gene: TRBV7-8
j_gene: TRBJ2-1
CDR3aa: ASSLRDRGPYNEQF

v_gene: TRBV19
j_gene: TRBJ1-2
CDR3aa: ASSIDRRDRSYGYT

v_gene: TRBV5-1
j_gene: TRBJ2-1
CDR3aa: ASSGSGAFYNEQF

v_gene: TRBV10-2
j_gene: TRBJ2-2
CDR3aa: ASKTGNTGELF

v_gene: TRBV7-2
j_gene: TRBJ2-1
CDR3aa: ASSLDFSYNEQF

v_gene: TRBV3-1/TRBV3-2
j_gene: TRBJ2-5
CDR3aa: ASRRGHEQETQY

v_gene: TRBV25-1
j_gene: TRBJ1-1
CDR3aa: ASSEMGTGGGTEAF

v_gene: TRBV15
j_gene: TRBJ2-4
CDR3aa: ATSRDRDKRSENIQY

v_gene: TRBV18
j_gene: TRBJ2-1
CDR3aa: ASSPPGSANEQF

v_gene: TRBV6-5
j_gene: TRBJ1-1
CDR3aa: ASTRDTEAF

v_gene: TRBV5-1
j_gene: TRBJ2-1
CDR3aa: ASSSGLDAGIGNEQF

v_gene: TRBV7-2
j_gene: TRBJ2-7
CDR3aa: ASSPAQLAGAGEQY

v_gene: TRBV9
j_gene: TRBJ2-1
CDR3aa: ASSLPSSQNIYEQF

v_gene: TRBV5-1
j_gene: TRBJ2-3
CDR3aa: ASSLGQGADTQY

v_gene: TRBV7-3
j_gene: TRBJ2-4
CDR3aa: ASSLAPADIQY

v_gene: TRBV18
j_gene: TRBJ2-5
CDR3aa: ASSPPSGQETQY

v_gene: TRBV10-3
j_gene: TRBJ2-2
CDR3aa: AISRQSQGELF

v_gene: TRBV4-3
j_gene: TRBJ2-1
CDR3aa: ASSYGLAVYNEQF

v_gene: TRBV28
j_gene: TRBJ2-2
CDR3aa: ASKPTAIAGELF

v_gene: TRBV6-4
j_gene: TRBJ2-3
CDR3aa: ASKMDQGRSTDTQY

v_gene: TRBV10-3
j_gene: TRBJ1-5
CDR3aa: ATVQGLSNQPQH

v_gene: TRBV5-8
j_gene: TRBJ2-5
CDR3aa: ASSLRTGGLETQY

v_gene: TRBV5-5
j_gene: TRBJ2-1
CDR3aa: ASSPQGINEQF

v_gene: TRBV7-6
j_gene: TRBJ2-5
CDR3aa: ASSLNRVKTQY

v_gene: TRBV6-5
j_gene: TRBJ2-7
CDR3aa: ASRPDGRAGEQY

v_gene: TRBV29-1
j_gene: TRBJ2-1
CDR3aa: SVEDLASGPFNEQF

v_gene: TRBV10-3
j_gene: TRBJ2-1
CDR3aa: AISIGVHYNEQF